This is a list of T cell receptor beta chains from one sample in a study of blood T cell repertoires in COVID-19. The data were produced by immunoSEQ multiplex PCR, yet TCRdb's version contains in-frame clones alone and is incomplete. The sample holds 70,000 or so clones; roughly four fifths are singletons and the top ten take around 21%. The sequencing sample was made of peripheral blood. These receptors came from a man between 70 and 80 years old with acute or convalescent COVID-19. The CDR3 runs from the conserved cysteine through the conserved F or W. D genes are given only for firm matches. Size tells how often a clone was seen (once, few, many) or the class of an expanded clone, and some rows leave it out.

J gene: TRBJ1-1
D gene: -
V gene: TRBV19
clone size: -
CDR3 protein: CASSGLGHRGTEAFF
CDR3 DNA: TGTGCCAGTAGTGGCCTAGGCCACCGGGGCACTGAAGCTTTCTTT

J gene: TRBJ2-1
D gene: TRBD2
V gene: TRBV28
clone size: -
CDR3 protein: CASRTSGLAGERDKGGSYNEQFF
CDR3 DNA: TGTGCCAGCAGGACCTCGGGACTAGCGGGAGAGAGGGACAAGGGGGGCTCCTACAATGAGCAGTTCTTC

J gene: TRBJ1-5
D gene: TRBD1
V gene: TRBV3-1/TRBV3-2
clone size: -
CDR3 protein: CASSQTGSNQPQHF
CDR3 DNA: TGTGCCAGCAGCCAGACAGGGAGCAATCAGCCCCAGCATTTT

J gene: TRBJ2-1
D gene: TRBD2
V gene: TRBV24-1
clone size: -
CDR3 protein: CATSISSGSHEQFF
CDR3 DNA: TGTGCCACCAGTATTTCTAGCGGGAGCCATGAGCAGTTCTTC

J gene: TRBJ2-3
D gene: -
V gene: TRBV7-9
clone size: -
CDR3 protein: CASSLVSDTQYF
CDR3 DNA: TGTGCCAGCAGCTTAGTCTCAGATACGCAGTATTTT

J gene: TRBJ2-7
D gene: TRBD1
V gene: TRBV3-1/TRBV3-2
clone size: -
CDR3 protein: CASSWGTGKVREQYF
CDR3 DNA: TGTGCCAGCAGCTGGGGGACAGGGAAAGTCCGCGAGCAGTACTTC

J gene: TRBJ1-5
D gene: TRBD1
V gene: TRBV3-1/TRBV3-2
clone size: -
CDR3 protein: CASSQEGRGSNQPQHF
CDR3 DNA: TGTGCCAGCAGCCAAGAGGGCAGGGGGAGCAATCAGCCCCAGCATTTT

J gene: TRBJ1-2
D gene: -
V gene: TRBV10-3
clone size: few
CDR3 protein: CAISELGVNYGYTF
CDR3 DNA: TGTGCCATCAGTGAGTTGGGAGTTAACTATGGCTACACCTTC

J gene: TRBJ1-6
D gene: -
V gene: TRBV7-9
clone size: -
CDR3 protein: CASSRGGFNSPLHF
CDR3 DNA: TGTGCCAGCAGCCGAGGAGGGTTTAATTCACCCCTCCACTTT

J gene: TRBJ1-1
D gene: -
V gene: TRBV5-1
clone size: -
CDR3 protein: CASSFEGNTEAFF
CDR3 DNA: TGCGCCAGCAGCTTTGAGGGGAACACTGAAGCTTTCTTT

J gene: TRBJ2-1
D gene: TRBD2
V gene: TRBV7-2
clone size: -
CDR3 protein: CASSPRTSGTVSGYEQFF
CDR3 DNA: TGTGCCAGCAGCCCGAGGACTAGCGGGACCGTGTCGGGGTATGAGCAGTTCTTC

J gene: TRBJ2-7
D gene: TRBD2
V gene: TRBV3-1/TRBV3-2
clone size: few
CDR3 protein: CASSSPGLASYEQYF
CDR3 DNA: TGTGCCAGCAGCTCACCGGGACTAGCGAGTTACGAGCAGTACTTC

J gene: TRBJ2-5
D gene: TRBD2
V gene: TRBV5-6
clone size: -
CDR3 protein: CASSLGLAGGRGRQETQYF
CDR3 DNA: TGTGCCAGCAGCTTGGGACTAGCGGGAGGAAGGGGTCGGCAAGAGACCCAGTACTTC

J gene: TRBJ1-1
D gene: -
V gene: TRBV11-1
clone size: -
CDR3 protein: CASSFGQGGTEAFF
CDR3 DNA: TGTGCCAGCAGCTTCGGTCAGGGAGGCACTGAAGCTTTCTTT

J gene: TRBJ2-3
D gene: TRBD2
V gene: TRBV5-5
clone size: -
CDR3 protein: CASSLASGGLDTQYF
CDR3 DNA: TGTGCCAGCAGCTTAGCTAGCGGGGGGCTGGATACGCAGTATTTT

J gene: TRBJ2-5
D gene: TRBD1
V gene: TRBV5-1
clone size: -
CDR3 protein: CASSLGTGQETQYF
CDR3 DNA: TGCGCCAGCAGCCTGGGGACAGGCCAAGAGACCCAGTACTTC

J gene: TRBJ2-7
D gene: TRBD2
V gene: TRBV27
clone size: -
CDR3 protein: CASSLSTSGLYEQYF
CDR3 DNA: TGTGCCAGCAGTTTATCGACTAGCGGGCTCTACGAGCAGTACTTC

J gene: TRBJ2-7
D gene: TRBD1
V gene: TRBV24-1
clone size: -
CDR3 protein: CATSDGQGAKGSYEQYF
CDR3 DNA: TGTGCCACCAGTGATGGACAGGGGGCCAAGGGCTCCTACGAGCAGTACTTC

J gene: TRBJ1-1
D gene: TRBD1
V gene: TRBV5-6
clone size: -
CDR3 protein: CASSPDGTGYGRNTEAFF
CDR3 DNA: TGTGCCAGCAGCCCGGACGGGACAGGGTACGGTAGGAACACTGAAGCTTTCTTT

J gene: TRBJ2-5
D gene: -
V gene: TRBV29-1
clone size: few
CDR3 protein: CSVEESQGTPKYF
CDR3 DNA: TGCAGCGTTGAAGAGAGCCAGGGTACCCCAAAGTACTTC

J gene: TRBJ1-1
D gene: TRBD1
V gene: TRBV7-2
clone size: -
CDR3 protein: CASSPGQGMNTEAFF
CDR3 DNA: TGTGCCAGCAGCCCTGGACAGGGCATGAACACTGAAGCTTTCTTT

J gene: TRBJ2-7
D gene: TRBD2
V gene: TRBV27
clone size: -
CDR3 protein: CASSPIGTSGHYEQYF
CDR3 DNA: TGTGCCAGCAGTCCCATAGGGACTAGCGGGCACTACGAGCAGTACTTC

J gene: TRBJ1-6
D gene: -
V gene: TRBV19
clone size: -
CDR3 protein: CASTSGSSYNSPLHF
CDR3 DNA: TGTGCCAGTACCTCGGGGAGCTCCTATAATTCACCCCTCCACTTT

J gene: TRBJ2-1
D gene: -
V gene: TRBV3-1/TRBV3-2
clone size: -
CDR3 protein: CASSRSGSSYNEQFF
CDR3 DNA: TGTGCCAGCAGCCGCAGCGGAAGCTCCTACAATGAGCAGTTCTTC

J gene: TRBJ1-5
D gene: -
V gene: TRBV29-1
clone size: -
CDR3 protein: CSVGVSEYQPQHF
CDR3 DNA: TGCAGCGTTGGCGTCAGCGAGTATCAGCCCCAGCATTTT

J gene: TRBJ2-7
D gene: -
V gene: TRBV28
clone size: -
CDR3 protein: CASSLFPQLDRTYEQYF
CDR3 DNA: TGTGCCAGCAGTTTATTTCCTCAACTTGACAGAACCTACGAGCAGTACTTC

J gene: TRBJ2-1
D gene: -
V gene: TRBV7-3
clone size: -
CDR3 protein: CASSFQGLSEQFF
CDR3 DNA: TGTGCCAGCAGCTTTCAGGGGCTATCTGAGCAGTTCTTC

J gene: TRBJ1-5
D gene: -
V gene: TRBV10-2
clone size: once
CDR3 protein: CASRGRPDQPQHF
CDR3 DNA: TGCGCCAGCAGGGGGCGTCCGGATCAGCCCCAGCATTTT

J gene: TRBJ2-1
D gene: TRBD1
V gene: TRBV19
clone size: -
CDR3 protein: CASNRDRGYNEQFF
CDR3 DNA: TGTGCCAGTAATCGGGACAGAGGTTACAATGAGCAGTTCTTC

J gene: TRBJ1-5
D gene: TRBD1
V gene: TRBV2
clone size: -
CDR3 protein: CASRLDRVNQPQHF
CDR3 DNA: TGTGCCAGCAGGCTCGACAGGGTTAATCAGCCCCAGCATTTT

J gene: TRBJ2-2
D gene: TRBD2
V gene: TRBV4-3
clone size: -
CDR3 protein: CASSQEWLAANTGELFF
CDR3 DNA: TGCGCCAGCAGCCAAGAATGGCTAGCGGCGAACACCGGGGAGCTGTTTTTT

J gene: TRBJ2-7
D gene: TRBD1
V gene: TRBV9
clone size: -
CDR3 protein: CASSADRGPTYEQYF
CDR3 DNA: TGTGCCAGCAGCGCAGACAGGGGGCCTACCTACGAGCAGTACTTC

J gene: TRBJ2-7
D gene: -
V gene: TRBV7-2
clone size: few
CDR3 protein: CASRPTGSEQYF
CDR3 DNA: TGTGCCAGCAGGCCTACAGGGAGCGAGCAGTACTTC

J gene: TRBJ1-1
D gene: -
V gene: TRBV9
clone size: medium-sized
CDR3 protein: CASSVDWSTEAFF
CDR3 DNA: TGTGCCAGCAGCGTAGATTGGAGCACTGAAGCTTTCTTT

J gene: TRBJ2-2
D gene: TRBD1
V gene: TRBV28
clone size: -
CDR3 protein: CASSSRTGGNTGELFF
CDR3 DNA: TGTGCCAGCAGTTCTCGGACAGGGGGTAACACCGGGGAGCTGTTTTTT

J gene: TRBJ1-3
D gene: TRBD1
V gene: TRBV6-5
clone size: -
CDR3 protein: CASSVTGSGNTIYF
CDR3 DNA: TGTGCCAGCAGCGTGACAGGGTCCGGAAACACCATATATTTT

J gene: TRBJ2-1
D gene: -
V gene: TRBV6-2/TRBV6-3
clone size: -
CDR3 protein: CASNPGGGRGHRNEQFF
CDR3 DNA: TGTGCCAGCAACCCGGGGGGGGGCAGGGGGCATCGCAATGAGCAGTTCTTC

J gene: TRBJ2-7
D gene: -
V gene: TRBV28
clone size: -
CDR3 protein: CASRGWGGNEQYF
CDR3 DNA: TGTGCCAGCAGGGGGTGGGGCGGGAACGAGCAGTACTTC

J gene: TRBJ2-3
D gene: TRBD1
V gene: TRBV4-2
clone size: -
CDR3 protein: CASSLEQGRGTDTQYF
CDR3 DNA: TGTGCCAGCAGCCTCGAACAGGGGAGAGGCACAGATACGCAGTATTTT

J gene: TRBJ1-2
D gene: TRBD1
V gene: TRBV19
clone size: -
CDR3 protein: CASSTASGGRGYGYTF
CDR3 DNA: TGTGCCAGTAGTACAGCCTCAGGGGGCCGCGGCTATGGCTACACCTTC

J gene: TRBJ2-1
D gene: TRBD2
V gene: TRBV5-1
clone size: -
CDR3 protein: CASRGGTSVSNEQFF
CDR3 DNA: TGCGCCAGCAGGGGGGGGACTAGCGTATCTAATGAGCAGTTCTTC

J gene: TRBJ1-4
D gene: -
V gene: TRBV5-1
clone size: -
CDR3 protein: CASSLGQAGEKLFF
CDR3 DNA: TGCGCCAGCAGCTTGGGGCAGGCGGGGGAAAAACTGTTTTTT

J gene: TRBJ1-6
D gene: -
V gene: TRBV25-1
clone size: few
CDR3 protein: CASSGGGGALGPLHF
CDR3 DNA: TGTGCCAGCAGTGGGGGGGGAGGGGCGCTCGGGCCCCTCCACTTT

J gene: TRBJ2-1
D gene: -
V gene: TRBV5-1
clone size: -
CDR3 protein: CASSYQGNEQFF
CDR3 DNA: TGCGCCAGCAGCTATCAGGGTAATGAGCAGTTCTTC

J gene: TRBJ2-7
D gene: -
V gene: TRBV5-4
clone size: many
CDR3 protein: CASSSGLVSYEQYF
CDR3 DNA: TGTGCCAGCAGCTCGGGACTCGTATCCTACGAGCAGTACTTC

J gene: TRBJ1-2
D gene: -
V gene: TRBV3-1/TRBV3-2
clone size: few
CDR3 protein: CASSLAYGYTF
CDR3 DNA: TGTGCCAGCAGCCTGGCCTATGGCTACACCTTC

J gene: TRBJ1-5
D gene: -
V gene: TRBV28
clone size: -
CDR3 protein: CASIMGGNGQPQHF
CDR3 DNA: TGTGCCAGCATAATGGGGGGGAACGGTCAGCCCCAGCATTTT

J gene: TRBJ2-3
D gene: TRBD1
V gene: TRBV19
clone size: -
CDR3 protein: CASSKGDRGSDTQYF
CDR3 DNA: TGTGCCAGTAGTAAAGGAGACAGGGGTTCAGATACGCAGTATTTT

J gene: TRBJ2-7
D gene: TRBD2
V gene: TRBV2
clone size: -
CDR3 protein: CASSGWEGSYEQYF
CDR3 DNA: TGTGCCAGCAGTGGGTGGGAGGGCTCCTACGAGCAGTACTTC

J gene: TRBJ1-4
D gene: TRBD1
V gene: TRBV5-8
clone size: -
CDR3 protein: CASSPDGTGYEKLFF
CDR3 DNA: TGTGCCAGCAGCCCCGATGGGACAGGGTATGAAAAACTGTTTTTT

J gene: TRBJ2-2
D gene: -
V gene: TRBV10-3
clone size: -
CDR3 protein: CAINIQWGDTGELFF
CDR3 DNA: TGTGCCATCAATATACAGTGGGGGGACACCGGGGAGCTGTTTTTT

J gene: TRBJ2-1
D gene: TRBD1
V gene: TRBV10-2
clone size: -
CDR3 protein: CASSATGPYNEQFF
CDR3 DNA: TGCGCCAGCAGTGCGACAGGGCCGTACAATGAGCAGTTCTTC

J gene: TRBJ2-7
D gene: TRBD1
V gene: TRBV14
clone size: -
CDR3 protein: CASSQGQGAAHEQYF
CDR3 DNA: TGTGCCAGCAGCCAAGGCCAGGGGGCGGCCCACGAGCAGTACTTC

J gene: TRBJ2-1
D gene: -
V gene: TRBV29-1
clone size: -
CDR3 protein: CSVDREQFF
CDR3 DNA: TGCAGCGTTGACCGGGAGCAGTTCTTC

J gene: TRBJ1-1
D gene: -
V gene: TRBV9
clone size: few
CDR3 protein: CASSQTPNTEAFF
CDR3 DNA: TGTGCCAGCAGCCAGACACCTAACACTGAAGCTTTCTTT

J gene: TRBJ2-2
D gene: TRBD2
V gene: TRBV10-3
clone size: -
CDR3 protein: CAISGSLAANTGELFF
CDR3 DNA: TGTGCCATCAGTGGGTCGCTAGCGGCCAACACCGGGGAGCTGTTTTTT

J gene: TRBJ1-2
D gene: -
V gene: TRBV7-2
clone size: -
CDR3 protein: CASSLVYFGGLGYTF
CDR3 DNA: TGTGCCAGCAGCTTAGTGTATTTCGGGGGGCTTGGCTACACCTTC

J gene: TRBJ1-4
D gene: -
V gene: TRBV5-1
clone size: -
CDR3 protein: CASAQARGEKLFF
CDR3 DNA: TGCGCCAGCGCGCAGGCCCGAGGGGAAAAACTGTTTTTT

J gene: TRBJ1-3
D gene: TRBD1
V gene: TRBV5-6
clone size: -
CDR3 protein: CASSSNRGRLISGNTIYF
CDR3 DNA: TGTGCCAGCAGCTCCAACAGGGGGCGACTCATCTCTGGAAACACCATATATTTT